This is a list of T cell receptor beta chains from one sample in a study of blood T cell repertoires in COVID-19. Profiled with immunoSEQ multiplex PCR; TCRdb holds only in-frame clones, not every one. In the table there are a few hundred thousand clones, 80% to 90% of which are singletons. The sample consisted of PBMCs or T cells enriched from blood (not recorded which). The origin of the receptors is a woman in her forties or fifties who had recovered from COVID-19. The CDR3 runs from the conserved cysteine through the conserved F or W. The D gene is left open where the match is weak. Size is omitted from some rows. Given values are once, few, many or a class for expanded clones.

clone size,D gene,V gene,J gene,CDR3 DNA,CDR3 protein
.,TRBD1,TRBV28,TRBJ2-4,TGTGCCAGCAGTCCAATGGGCCAAGGGGGCACCAGGAGAAACATTCAGTACTTC,CASSPMGQGGTRRNIQYF
.,TRBD1,TRBV30,TRBJ1-2,TGTGCCTGGAGTAGGCGACAGGGAGGCGGCTACACCTTC,CAWSRRQGGGYTF
.,.,TRBV7-9,TRBJ2-4,TGTGCCAGCAGCTTCGGTGGGGGCCCGGTGGTACCTTTTACAAACATTCAGTACTTC,CASSFGGGPVVPFTNIQYF
.,TRBD2,TRBV5-1,TRBJ2-3,TGCGCCAGCAGCTTGGCCACTAGCGGGGGGGCAGATACGCAGTATTTT,CASSLATSGGADTQYF
.,TRBD2,TRBV5-8,TRBJ2-5,TGTGCCAGCAGCCGAGCGGGGGCGAGCCAAGAGACCCAGTACTTC,CASSRAGASQETQYF
once,.,TRBV7-8,TRBJ2-7,TGTGCCAGCAGTTTTGGACAGAACTACGAGCAGTACTTC,CASSFGQNYEQYF
.,.,TRBV19,TRBJ2-1,TGTGCCAGTAGTATACGGCAGGCTGACAATGAGCAGTTCTTC,CASSIRQADNEQFF
.,.,TRBV7-2,TRBJ2-4,TGTGCCAGCAGCTTAGCGTTGGGCAGGGTCGAAAACATTCAGTACTTC,CASSLALGRVENIQYF
.,TRBD1,TRBV5-5,TRBJ2-1,TGTGCCAGCAGCGACCGGGACAGGGGGTACAATGAGCAGTTCTTC,CASSDRDRGYNEQFF
few,.,TRBV15,TRBJ1-5,TGTGCCACCGGCAGGAGAAATCAGCCCCAGCATTTT,CATGRRNQPQHF
.,.,TRBV7-6,TRBJ2-7,TGTGCCAGCAGCCCAAGAGGCAGCTCCAACGAGCAGTACTTC,CASSPRGSSNEQYF
.,.,TRBV28,TRBJ1-1,TGTGCCAGCAGTGAGCCAGGGAACACTGAAGCTTTCTTT,CASSEPGNTEAFF
few,TRBD1,TRBV25-1,TRBJ1-6,TGTGCCAGCAGTAGGACAGGGTCTAATTCACCCCTCCACTTT,CASSRTGSNSPLHF
.,TRBD1,TRBV19,TRBJ1-4,TGTGCCAGTAATGACCCGACAGGGGTCAATGAAAAACTGTTTTTT,CASNDPTGVNEKLFF
.,.,TRBV25-1,TRBJ2-3,TGTGCCAGCAGTGAATCCGGGGGATGGACAGATACGCAGTATTTT,CASSESGGWTDTQYF
.,.,TRBV6-5,TRBJ1-1,TGTGCCAGGGAAGGGGCCATGAACACTGAAGCTTTCTTT,CAREGAMNTEAFF
.,.,TRBV24-1,TRBJ2-5,TGTGCCACCAGTGAAACGGAAGAGACCCAGTACTTC,CATSETEETQYF
once,TRBD1,TRBV7-9,TRBJ1-1,TGTGCCAGCAGCCACACAGACAGGGGGACCGAAGCTTTCTTT,CASSHTDRGTEAFF
.,TRBD2,TRBV6-5,TRBJ2-1,TGTGCCAGCACCACCTCGGGGGGTTCCTACAATGAGCAGTTCTTC,CASTTSGGSYNEQFF
.,.,TRBV7-8,TRBJ1-5,TGTGCCAGCAGCTTTAGCACCTATAGCAATCAGCCCCAGCATTTT,CASSFSTYSNQPQHF
.,TRBD2,TRBV5-1,TRBJ2-5,TGCGCCAGCAGCTTCCGGACTAGTTCCGAGACCCAGTACTTC,CASSFRTSSETQYF
.,TRBD1,TRBV12-3/TRBV12-4,TRBJ1-5,TGTGCCAGCAGTTTTACAGGGGCTCAGCCCCAGCATTTT,CASSFTGAQPQHF
few,.,TRBV20-1,TRBJ1-2,TGCAGTGCTAGTTCGGGGCGGGATTGGGGCTACACCTTC,CSASSGRDWGYTF
.,TRBD1,TRBV3-1/TRBV3-2,TRBJ1-6,TGTGCCAGCTCCCCGGGACAGGGTTCTTCACCCCTCCACTTT,CASSPGQGSSPLHF
.,.,TRBV29-1,TRBJ1-1,TGCAGCGTTCGGGACACGGGTACTGAAGCTTTCTTT,CSVRDTGTEAFF
.,TRBD1,TRBV27,TRBJ2-7,TGTGCCAGCAGTTTGGGACAGCTCTACGAGCAGTACTTC,CASSLGQLYEQYF
.,TRBD1,TRBV6-5,TRBJ2-7,TGTGCCAGCAGTAGGGGGCCGAGTTCCTACGAGCAGTACTTC,CASSRGPSSYEQYF
.,TRBD1,TRBV29-1,TRBJ2-1,TGCAGCGCGCCCAGGGGGCGCGGTATTAGCTACAATGAGCAGTTCTTC,CSAPRGRGISYNEQFF
.,TRBD1,TRBV5-1,TRBJ2-1,TGCGCCAGCAGTTTCGTGGGACAGGGTTACAATGAGCAGTTCTTC,CASSFVGQGYNEQFF
few,TRBD1,TRBV28,TRBJ1-3,TGTGCCAGCAGTCGCGGACAGGGGGCGCCTGGAAACACCATATATTTT,CASSRGQGAPGNTIYF
.,.,TRBV28,TRBJ2-7,TGTGCCAGCAGTTTGGCAGGGCCCGACGAGCAGTACTTC,CASSLAGPDEQYF
.,.,TRBV20-1,TRBJ2-7,TGCAGTGCCCCGGGGAGAGAGTACTTC,CSAPGREYF
.,.,TRBV18,TRBJ2-4,TGTGCCAGCTCAACGGGGGTAGCCAAAAACATTCAGTACTTC,CASSTGVAKNIQYF
.,.,TRBV5-3,TRBJ1-1,TGTGCCAGAAGCCGGAGGGTTTGGCGAACCACGAACACTGAAGCTTTCTTT,CARSRRVWRTTNTEAFF
.,TRBD1,TRBV28,TRBJ1-1,TGTGCCAGCAGTTTACCCGGACAGGGGAGCACTGAAGCTTTCTTT,CASSLPGQGSTEAFF
.,TRBD2,TRBV12-5,TRBJ2-5,TGTGCTAGTGGGCGGGGGGGCCTGGAGACCCAGTACTTC,CASGRGGLETQYF
.,.,TRBV27,TRBJ2-5,TGTGCCAGCAGTCCTTTCATTGGCGAGGGAGAGACCCAGTACTTC,CASSPFIGEGETQYF
.,.,TRBV6-2/TRBV6-3,TRBJ1-1,TGTGCCAGCAGTTACCTCACTGAAGCTTTCTTT,CASSYLTEAFF
.,TRBD1,TRBV5-6,TRBJ1-2,TGTGCCAGCAGCTTCGGACAGGGCGGCTACACCTTC,CASSFGQGGYTF
.,.,TRBV9,TRBJ1-3,TGTGCCAGCAGCGTAGGGGCAGGGCCTTCCTCTGGAAACACCATATATTTT,CASSVGAGPSSGNTIYF
.,.,TRBV7-3,TRBJ2-3,TGTGCCAGCACCTCCGGGTCTCGCACAGATACGCAGTATTTT,CASTSGSRTDTQYF
.,.,TRBV6-2/TRBV6-3,TRBJ2-3,TGTGCCAGCAGTTATTCGGTTGTCGGGGATACGCAGTATTTT,CASSYSVVGDTQYF